This T cell receptor (beta chain) was identified in a study of shared clonotypes between healthy human individuals. Germline assignment: CDR1 SGHTS and CDR2 YDEGEE. The CDR3 sequence is 16 residues long. The V end lost 4 bases, the J end lost 1 base, and 17 bases lay between the germline ends. With regard to this clone: Its antigen is undetermined.

Data came from immunoSEQ multiplex PCR; TCRdb stores just in-frame clones and leaves some out. The sample contains approximately 2.1 million clones, 90% to 95% of which appear only once. Study-wide points: Naive subsets generally exceeded memory subsets in estimated richness.

The sequencing sample was made of naive CD4+ T cells from PBMCs. As to subset: CD45RA+ positively selected. V is TRBV5-8 and J is TRBJ1-1; no firm D call. The sequence derives from a man aged 18 to 29 in good health. Some clones in this sample may be carry-over from other donors' samples. CDR3 in DNA: TGTGCCAGCAGCCCTCCGGTGGCGTGGGCGAACACTGAAGCTTTCTTT. Amino acid sequence: CASSPPVAWANTEAFF.